The 12 T cell receptor beta chains below all came from one sample that was sequenced in a study of PD-L1 blockade in urothelial cancer. TCRdb's table, derived via immunoSEQ multiplex PCR, lists solely in-frame clones and lacks some. The repertoire consists of 85,000 to 130,000 clones, with about 89% occurring once and the leading ten covering roughly 0.93%. This material consisted of PBMCs, taken around atezolizumab (anti-PD-L1) treatment. Receptors originate from a woman aged 80 or older with urothelial cancer.

This clone showed up just once. The V and J genes are TRBV30 and TRBJ1-2; 8 positions match TRBD1. Trimming took 3 bases from V and 8 from J; bases not matched to a gene: 8. CDR3 length: 13 residues. Per the germline V gene, CDR1 is GTSNPN and CDR2 is SVGIG (reference sequence). CDR3 in amino acids: CAWSLGTGHGYTF. The CDR3 nucleotides read TGTGCCTGGAGCCTCGGGACAGGACACGGCTACACCTTC.

CDR3 region: CASSLGGQPQHF. The CDR3 DNA is TGTGCCAGCAGCTTGGGGGGTCAGCCCCAGCATTTT. V gene TRBV7-8 combines with J gene TRBJ1-5; tentative D call: TRBD1 (5 bases). The CDR3 runs to 12 residues. The V gene lost 3 bases and the J gene lost 6 bases, with 6 bases spanning the gap. Germline V gene sequence: CDR1 SGHVS, CDR2 FQNEAQ.

The genes are TRBV7-6 and TRBJ2-7; 12 bases agree with TRBD1. The CDR3 loop spans 17 amino acids. Looked up from germline, CDR1 is SGHVS and CDR2 is FNYEAQ. V trimming: 5 bases; J trimming: 5 bases; junction bases outside the gene matches: 13. CDR3 in amino acids: CASSKKGVGQGAHEQYF. CDR3 nucleotides: TGTGCCAGCAGCAAAAAGGGGGTGGGACAGGGGGCCCACGAGCAGTACTTC.

The V and J genes are TRBV10-3 and TRBJ2-3; maybe TRBD2 (6 bases). The V end was cut by 2 bases, the J end by 2 bases, with 11 bases between. Germline-derived CDR1 and CDR2 are ENHRY and SYGVKD. CDR3 length: 15 amino acids. CDR3 region: CAISEKRAATDTQYF. In nucleotides, the CDR3 is TGTGCCATCAGTGAGAAGCGGGCCGCCACAGATACGCAGTATTTT.

This clone was seen more than once but under ten times. V usage is TRBV10-2 and J usage is TRBJ1-1, with D perhaps TRBD1 (5 bases). This CDR3 is built from 14 residues. Germline values: CDR1 WSHSY, CDR2 SAAADI. Trimming stripped 6 bases from V and 6 bases from J, with 17 bases between. The CDR3 is CASRAGGAVAEAFF. The DNA of the CDR3 is TGCGCCAGCAGGGCCGGTGGGGCGGTAGCTGAAGCTTTCTTT.

This sequence joins TRBV28 and TRBJ2-7, with 14 bases that match TRBD2. CDR3 size: 19 residues. Germline CDR1 reads MDHEN; CDR2 reads SYDVKM. V lost 7 bases, J lost 7 bases, and 21 bases stayed unmatched. For the CDR3, the DNA is TGTGCCAGCACCCCCAGGGAAGGACTAGCGGGAGGAAGGGGGAGGGAGCAGTACTTC. Amino acid sequence: CASTPREGLAGGRGREQYF.

Written as DNA, the CDR3 is TGCGCCAGCAGCTTAGGTCTGCAGGACATATACGAGCAGTACTTC. As protein: CASSLGLQDIYEQYF. The V gene is TRBV5-1, the J gene TRBJ2-7; D may be TRBD1 (5 bases). CDR1 is SGHRS, CDR2 YFSETQ, per germline. The length of the CDR3 is 15 residues. V was pared by 2 bases and J by 4 bases, with 16 bases between.

The rearrangement links TRBV6-5 to TRBJ2-5; 11 nucleotides agree with TRBD1. The V gene end was trimmed by 7 bases and the J gene end by 4 bases; junction bases not matched to a gene: 5. CDR1 and CDR2 from the germline V gene are MNHEY and SVGAGI. The CDR3 has 14 residues. CDR3 sequence (DNA): TGTGCCAGCAAAAGGACAGGGGGCGCAGAGACCCAGTACTTC. It codes for CASKRTGGAETQYF.

This clone was found once. The V call is TRBV7-2, the J call TRBJ2-7, with TRBD2 identical over 11 bases. The CDR3 runs 16 residues. The ends lost 0 bases at V and 2 bases at J; junction bases unmatched: 3. Germline V gives CDR1 SGHTA, CDR2 FQGNSA. In nucleotides, the CDR3 is TGTGCCAGCAGCTTAGCCGCTAGCGGGGGGACCTACGAGCAGTACTTC. It is translated as CASSLAASGGTYEQYF.

The rearrangement links TRBV7-2 to TRBJ2-1, with D maybe TRBD2 (5 bases). With 0 bases removed from V and 3 bases from J, the gap between germline ends came to 9 bases. CDR3 length equals 15 residues. CDR1 is SGHTA, CDR2 FQGNSA, per germline. CDR3 protein: CASSLAGLLYNEQFF. As DNA, the CDR3 is TGTGCCAGCAGCTTAGCAGGACTTCTCTACAATGAGCAGTTCTTC.

The table lists this clone with a few counts. The DNA of the CDR3 is TGTGCCAGCACCCGTGGGGGGGGCAGAGCTTTCTTT. As protein: CASTRGGGRAFF. The V and J genes are TRBV7-9 and TRBJ1-1, with a tentative D call TRBD1 (6 bases). Germline V lookup: CDR1 SEHNR, CDR2 FQNEAQ (reference sequence). V lost 7 bases and J 10 bases, leaving 16 bases between the germline ends. The CDR3 has 12 residues.

V gene TRBV5-1 combines with J gene TRBJ1-5, with D possibly TRBD1 on 5 matching bases. From germline, CDR1 is SGHRS and CDR2 YFSETQ. V was cut by 3 bases and J by 7 bases, with 11 bases left in between. The CDR3 is 13 amino acids. CDR3 sequence: CASSYQGDQPQHF. DNA for the CDR3: TGCGCCAGCAGCTATCAGGGTGACCAGCCCCAGCATTTT.